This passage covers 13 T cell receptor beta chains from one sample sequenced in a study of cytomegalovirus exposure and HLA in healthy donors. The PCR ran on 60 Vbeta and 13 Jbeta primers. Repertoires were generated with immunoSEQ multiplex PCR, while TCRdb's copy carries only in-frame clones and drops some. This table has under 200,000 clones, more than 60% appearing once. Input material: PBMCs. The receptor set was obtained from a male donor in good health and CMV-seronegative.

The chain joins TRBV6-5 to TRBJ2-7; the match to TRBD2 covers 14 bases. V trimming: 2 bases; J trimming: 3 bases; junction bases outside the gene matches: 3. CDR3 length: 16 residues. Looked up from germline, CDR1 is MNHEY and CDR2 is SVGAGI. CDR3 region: CASSYPGTSGSYEQYF. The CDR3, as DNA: TGTGCCAGCAGTTACCCCGGGACTAGCGGGAGCTACGAGCAGTACTTC.

The chain's CDR3 is CASSPGPGYTGELFF. Here the CDR3 DNA reads TGTGCCAGCAGCCCAGGTCCGGGATATACCGGGGAGCTGTTTTTT. The gene calls are TRBV7-3 and TRBJ2-2; tentatively, D is TRBD2 (5 bases). This CDR3 region has 15 residues. Germline V gives CDR1 SGHTA, CDR2 FQGTGA. With 5 bases removed from V and 5 bases from J, the gap between germline ends came to 15 bases.

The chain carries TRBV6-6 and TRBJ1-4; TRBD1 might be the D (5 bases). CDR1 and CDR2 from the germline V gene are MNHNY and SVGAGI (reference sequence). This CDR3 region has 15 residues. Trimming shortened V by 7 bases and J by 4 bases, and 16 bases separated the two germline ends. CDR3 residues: CASTSGGMNNEKLFF. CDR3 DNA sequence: TGTGCCAGCACTAGCGGGGGTATGAATAATGAAAAACTGTTTTTT.

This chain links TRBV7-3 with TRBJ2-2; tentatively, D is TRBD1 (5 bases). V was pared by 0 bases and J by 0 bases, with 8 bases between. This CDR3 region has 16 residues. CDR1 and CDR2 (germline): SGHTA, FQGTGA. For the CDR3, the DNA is TGTGCCAGCAGCTTAACCCGGACAACGAACACCGGGGAGCTGTTTTTT. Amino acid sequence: CASSLTRTTNTGELFF.

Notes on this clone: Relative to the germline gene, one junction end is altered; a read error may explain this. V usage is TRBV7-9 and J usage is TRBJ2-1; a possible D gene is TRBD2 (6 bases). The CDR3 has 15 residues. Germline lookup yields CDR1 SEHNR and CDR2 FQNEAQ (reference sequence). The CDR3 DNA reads TGTTCCAGCAGCTTATACGGGGGCTCCTACAATGAGCAGTTCTTC. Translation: CSSSLYGGSYNEQFF.

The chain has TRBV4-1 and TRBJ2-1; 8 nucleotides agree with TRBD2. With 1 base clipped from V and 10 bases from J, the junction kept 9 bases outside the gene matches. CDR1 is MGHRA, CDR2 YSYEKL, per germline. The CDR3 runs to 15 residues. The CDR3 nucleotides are TGCGCCAGCAGCCAAGGGCACGGGGGGGCCGGGGAGCAGTTCTTC. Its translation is CASSQGHGGAGEQFF.

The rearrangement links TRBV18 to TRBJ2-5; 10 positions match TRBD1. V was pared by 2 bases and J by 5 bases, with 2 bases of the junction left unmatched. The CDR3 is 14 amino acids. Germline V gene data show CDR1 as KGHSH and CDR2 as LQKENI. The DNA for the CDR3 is TGTGCCAGCTCACCAGGGACAGGGGAGGAGACCCAGTACTTC. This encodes CASSPGTGEETQYF.

The CDR3, as DNA: TGTGCCAGTAGTATAGACGGAGAGGGAGAGCAGTACTTC. Its protein product is CASSIDGEGEQYF. This chain joins TRBV19 and TRBJ2-7, with D possibly TRBD2 on 5 matching bases. Germline V gene lookup returns CDR1 LNHDA and CDR2 SQIVND (reference sequence). V was shortened by 0 bases and J by 7 bases, with 10 bases between the two germline ends. The CDR3 length is 13 residues.

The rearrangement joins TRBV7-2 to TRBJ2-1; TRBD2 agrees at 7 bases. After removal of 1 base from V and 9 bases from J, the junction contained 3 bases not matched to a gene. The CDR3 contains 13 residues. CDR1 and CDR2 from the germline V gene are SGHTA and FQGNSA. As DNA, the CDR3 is TGTGCCAGCAGCTTAGACTTAGCGGGTGAGCAGTTCTTC. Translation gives CASSLDLAGEQFF. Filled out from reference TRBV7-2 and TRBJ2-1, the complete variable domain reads GAGVSQSPSNKVTEKGKDVELRCDPISGHTALYWYRQSLGQGLEFLIYFQGNSAPDKSGLPSDRFSAERTGGSVSTLTIQRTQQEDSAVYLCASSLDLAGEQFFGPGTRLTVL.

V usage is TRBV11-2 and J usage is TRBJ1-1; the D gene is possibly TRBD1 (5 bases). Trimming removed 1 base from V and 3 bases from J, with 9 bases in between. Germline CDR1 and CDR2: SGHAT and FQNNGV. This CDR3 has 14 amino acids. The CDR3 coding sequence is TGTGCCAGCAGCTTAGCGGGGGTCGACACTGAAGCTTTCTTT. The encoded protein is CASSLAGVDTEAFF.

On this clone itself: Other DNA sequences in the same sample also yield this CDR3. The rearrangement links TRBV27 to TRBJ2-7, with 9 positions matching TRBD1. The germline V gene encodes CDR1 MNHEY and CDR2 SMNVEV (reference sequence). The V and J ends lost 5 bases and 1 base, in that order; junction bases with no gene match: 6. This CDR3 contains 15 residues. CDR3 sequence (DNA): TGTGCCAGCAGTCCCCCCGGGACAGGGTCCTACGAGCAGTACTTC. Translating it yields CASSPPGTGSYEQYF.

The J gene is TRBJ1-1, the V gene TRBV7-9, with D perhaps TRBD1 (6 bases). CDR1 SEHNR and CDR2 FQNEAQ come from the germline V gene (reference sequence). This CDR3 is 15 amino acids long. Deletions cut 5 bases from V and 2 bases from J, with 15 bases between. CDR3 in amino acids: CASSPGGAINTEAFF. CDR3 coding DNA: TGTGCCAGCAGCCCCGGGGGGGCTATAAACACTGAAGCTTTCTTT.

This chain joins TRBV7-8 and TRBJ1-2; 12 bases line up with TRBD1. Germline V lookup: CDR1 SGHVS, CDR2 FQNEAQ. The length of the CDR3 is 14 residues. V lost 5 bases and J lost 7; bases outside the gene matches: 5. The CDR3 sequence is CASSAGTGGGGYTF. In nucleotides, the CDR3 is TGTGCCAGCAGCGCTGGGACAGGGGGCGGTGGCTACACCTTC.